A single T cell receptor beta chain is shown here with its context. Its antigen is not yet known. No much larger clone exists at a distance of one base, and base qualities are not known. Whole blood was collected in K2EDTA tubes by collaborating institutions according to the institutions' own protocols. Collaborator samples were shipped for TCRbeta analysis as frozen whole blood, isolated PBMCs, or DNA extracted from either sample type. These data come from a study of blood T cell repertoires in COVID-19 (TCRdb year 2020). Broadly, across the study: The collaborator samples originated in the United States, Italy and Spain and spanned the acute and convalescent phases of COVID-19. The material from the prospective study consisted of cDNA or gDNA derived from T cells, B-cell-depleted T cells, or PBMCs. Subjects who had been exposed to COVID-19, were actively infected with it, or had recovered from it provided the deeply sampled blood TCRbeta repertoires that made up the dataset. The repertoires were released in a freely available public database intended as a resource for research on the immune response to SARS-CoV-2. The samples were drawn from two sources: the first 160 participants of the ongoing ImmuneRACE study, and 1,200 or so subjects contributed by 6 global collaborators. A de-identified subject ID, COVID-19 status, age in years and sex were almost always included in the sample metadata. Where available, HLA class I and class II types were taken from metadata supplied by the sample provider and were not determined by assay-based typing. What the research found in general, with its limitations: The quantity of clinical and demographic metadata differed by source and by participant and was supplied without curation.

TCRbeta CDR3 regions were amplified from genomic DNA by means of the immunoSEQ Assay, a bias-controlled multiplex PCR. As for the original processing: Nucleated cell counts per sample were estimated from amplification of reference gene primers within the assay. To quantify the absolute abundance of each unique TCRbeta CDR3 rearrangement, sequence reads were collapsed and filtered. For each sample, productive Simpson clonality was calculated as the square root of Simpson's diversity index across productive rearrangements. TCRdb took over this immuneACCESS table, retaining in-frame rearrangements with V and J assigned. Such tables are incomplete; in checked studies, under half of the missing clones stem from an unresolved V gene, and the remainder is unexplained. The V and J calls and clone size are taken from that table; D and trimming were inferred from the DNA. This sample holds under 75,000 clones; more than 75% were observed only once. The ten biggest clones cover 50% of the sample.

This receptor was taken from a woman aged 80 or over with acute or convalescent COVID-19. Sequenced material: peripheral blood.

CDR3 reads: CASSRLAGGNTGELFF. The sequenced DNA is TGTGCCAGCAGTAGACTAGCGGGAGGGAACACCGGGGAGCTGTTTTTT. Recombination connected TRBV2 to TRBJ2-2, and 13 junction bases match TRBD2. The CDR3 has 16 amino acids, counting the end cysteine and phenylalanine. CDR3 DNA is the only sequence kept; it has 48 bases, read in frame from the first base. After removal of 5 bases from V and 1 base from J, the junction retains 1 base not matched to a gene. Sequences SNHLY (CDR1) and FYNNEI (CDR2) are obtained from the germline V gene.